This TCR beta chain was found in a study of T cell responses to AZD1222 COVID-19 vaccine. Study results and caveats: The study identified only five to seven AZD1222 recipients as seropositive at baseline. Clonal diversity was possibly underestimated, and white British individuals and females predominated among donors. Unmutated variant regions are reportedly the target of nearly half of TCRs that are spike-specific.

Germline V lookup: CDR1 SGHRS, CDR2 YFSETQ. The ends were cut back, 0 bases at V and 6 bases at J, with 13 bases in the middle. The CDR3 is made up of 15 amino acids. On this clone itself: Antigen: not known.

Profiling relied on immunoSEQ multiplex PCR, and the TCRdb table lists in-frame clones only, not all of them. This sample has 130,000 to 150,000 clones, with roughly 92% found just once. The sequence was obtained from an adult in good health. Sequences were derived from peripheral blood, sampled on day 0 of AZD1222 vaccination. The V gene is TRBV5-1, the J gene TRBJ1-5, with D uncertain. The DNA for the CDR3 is TGCGCCAGCAGCTTGGACGGAGAGATCAGTCAGCCCCAGCATTTT. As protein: CASSLDGEISQPQHF. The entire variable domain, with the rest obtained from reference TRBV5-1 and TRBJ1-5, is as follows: KAGVTQTPRYLIKTRGQQVTLSCSPISGHRSVSWYQQTPGQGLQFLFEYFSETQRNKGNFPGRFSGRQFSNSRSEMNVSTLELGDSALYLCASSLDGEISQPQHFGDGTRLSIL.